The sequence of this T cell receptor beta chain was determined in a study of T cell responses to AZD1222 COVID-19 vaccine. Study-wide points: White British ancestry dominated among donors, who included more females, and clonal diversity was possibly underestimated.

CDR3 length equals 12 residues. Per germline, CDR1 SQVTM and CDR2 ANQGSEA. Trimming removed 6 bases from V and 0 bases from J, with 9 bases in between. Concerning this clone: The target antigen is unknown.

Measured with immunoSEQ multiplex PCR; TCRdb has only the in-frame clones, and not every one. The sample carries roughly 120,000 clones, approximately 85% recorded once. The chain carries TRBV29-1 and TRBJ2-7; D possibly matches TRBD1 or TRBD2 (5 bases each). The sample here was peripheral blood, taken on day 0 of MenACWY control vaccination. The clonotype was recovered from an adult in good health. The CDR3 sequence: CSVGVSSYEQYF. The CDR3 bases are TGCAGCGTGGGGGTGAGCTCCTACGAGCAGTACTTC.